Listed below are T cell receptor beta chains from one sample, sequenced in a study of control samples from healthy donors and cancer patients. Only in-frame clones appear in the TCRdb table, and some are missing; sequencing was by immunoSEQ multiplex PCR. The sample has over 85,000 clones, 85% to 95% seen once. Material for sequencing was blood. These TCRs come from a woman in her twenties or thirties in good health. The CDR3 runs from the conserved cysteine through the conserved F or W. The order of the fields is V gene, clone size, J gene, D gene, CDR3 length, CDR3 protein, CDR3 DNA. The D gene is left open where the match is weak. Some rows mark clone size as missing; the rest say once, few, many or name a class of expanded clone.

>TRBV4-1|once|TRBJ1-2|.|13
CASSQDGTYGYTF
TGCGCCAGCAGCCAGGATGGGACCTATGGCTACACCTTC
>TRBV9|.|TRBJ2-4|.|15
CASSVGGGGMDIQYF
TGTGCCAGCAGCGTAGGAGGCGGAGGTATGGACATTCAGTACTTC
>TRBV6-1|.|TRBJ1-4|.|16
CASSEFTAATNEKLFF
TGTGCCAGCAGTGAATTCACAGCCGCAACTAATGAAAAACTGTTTTTT
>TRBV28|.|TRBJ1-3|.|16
CASTPVEGRPGNTIYF
TGTGCCAGCACCCCCGTGGAAGGACGACCTGGAAACACCATATATTTT
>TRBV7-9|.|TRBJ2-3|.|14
CASIPMSSTDTQYF
TGTGCCAGCATCCCCATGTCTAGCACAGATACGCAGTATTTT
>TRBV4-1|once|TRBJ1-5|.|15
CASSQGPGSNQPQHF
TGCGCCAGCAGCCAAGGCCCGGGGAGCAATCAGCCCCAGCATTTT
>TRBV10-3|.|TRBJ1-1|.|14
CAIRNLAGRTEAFF
TGTGCCATCAGGAACTTAGCAGGGAGAACTGAAGCTTTCTTT
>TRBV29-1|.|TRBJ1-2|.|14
CSADVGGTDYGYTF
TGCAGCGCCGACGTGGGCGGGACTGACTATGGCTACACCTTC
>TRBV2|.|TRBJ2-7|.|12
CASTIGAYEQYF
TGTGCCAGCACAATTGGGGCTTACGAGCAGTACTTC
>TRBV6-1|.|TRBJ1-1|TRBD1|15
CASSEASTGGTEAFF
TGTGCCAGCAGTGAAGCGTCCACAGGGGGCACTGAAGCTTTCTTT
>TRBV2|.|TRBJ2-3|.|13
CASSGTLPDTQYF
TGTGCCAGCAGTGGGACGCTGCCAGATACGCAGTATTTT
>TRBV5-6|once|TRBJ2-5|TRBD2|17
CASSSTPSGPYQETQYF
TGTGCCAGCAGCTCCACGCCTAGCGGCCCGTACCAAGAGACCCAGTACTTC
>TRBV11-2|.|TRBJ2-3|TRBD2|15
CASTADSGGPDTQYF
TGTGCCAGCACGGCGGACTCGGGGGGGCCGGATACGCAGTATTTT
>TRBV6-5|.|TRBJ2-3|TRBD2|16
CASSYRSGVDTDTQYF
TGTGCCAGCAGTTACCGTAGCGGGGTAGACACAGATACGCAGTATTTT
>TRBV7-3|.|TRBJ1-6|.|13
CASSQRGNSPLHF
TGTGCCAGCAGCCAACGGGGTAATTCACCCCTCCACTTT
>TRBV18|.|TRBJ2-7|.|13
CASSPRKGDEQYF
TGTGCCAGCTCACCAAGGAAGGGGGACGAGCAGTACTTC
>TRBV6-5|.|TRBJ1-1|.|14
CASSSQTQNTEAFF
TGTGCCAGCAGCTCACAGACACAGAACACTGAAGCTTTCTTT
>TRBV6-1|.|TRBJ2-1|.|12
CASSEQNNEQFF
TGTGCCAGCAGTGAACAGAACAATGAGCAGTTCTTC
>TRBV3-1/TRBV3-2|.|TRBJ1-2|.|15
CASSQAGAGGYGYTF
TGTGCCAGCAGCCAAGCGGGGGCTGGGGGCTATGGCTACACCTTC
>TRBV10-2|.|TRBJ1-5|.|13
CASSGEFNQPQHF
TGCGCCAGCAGTGGGGAGTTCAATCAGCCCCAGCATTTT
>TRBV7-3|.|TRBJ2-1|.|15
CASSPFGAGDNEQFF
TGTGCCAGCAGCCCCTTTGGCGCCGGGGACAATGAGCAGTTCTTC
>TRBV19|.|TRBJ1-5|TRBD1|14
CASSFQGGNQPQHF
TGTGCCAGTAGTTTTCAGGGGGGCAATCAGCCCCAGCATTTT
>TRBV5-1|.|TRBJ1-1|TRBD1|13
CASSPGQGTEAFF
TGCGCCAGCAGCCCGGGACAGGGCACTGAAGCTTTCTTT
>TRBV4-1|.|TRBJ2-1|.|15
CASSQDRLFYNEQFF
TGCGCCAGCAGCCAAGATCGGCTGTTCTACAATGAGCAGTTCTTC
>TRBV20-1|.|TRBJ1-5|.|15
CSASSPRAANQPQHF
TGCAGTGCTAGTAGCCCCAGGGCGGCGAATCAGCCCCAGCATTTT
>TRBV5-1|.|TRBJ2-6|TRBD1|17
CASSSTTGNSGANVLTF
TGCGCCAGCAGCTCCACGACAGGGAACTCTGGGGCCAACGTCCTGACTTTC
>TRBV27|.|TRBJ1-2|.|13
CASSLGGQKGYTF
TGTGCCAGCAGTTTAGGGGGCCAAAAGGGCTACACCTTC
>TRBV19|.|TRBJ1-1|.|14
CASLPGAGPTEAFF
TGTGCCAGTCTACCGGGGGCAGGGCCAACTGAAGCTTTCTTT
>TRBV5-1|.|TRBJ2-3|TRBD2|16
CASSLLAGTSTDTQYF
TGCGCCAGCAGCTTACTAGCGGGCACTAGCACAGATACGCAGTATTTT
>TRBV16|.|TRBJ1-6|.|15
CASSQSAGGNSPLHF
TGTGCCAGCAGCCAATCGGCGGGAGGGAATTCACCCCTCCACTTT
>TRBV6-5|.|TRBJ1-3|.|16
CASSYQARTLGNTIYF
TGTGCCAGCAGTTATCAGGCTCGTACCCTTGGAAACACCATATATTTT
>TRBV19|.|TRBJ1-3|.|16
CASSYRRTAPGNTIYF
TGTGCCAGTAGTTACAGAAGGACAGCCCCTGGAAACACCATATATTTT
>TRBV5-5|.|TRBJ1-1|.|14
CASSLWGVNTEAFF
TGTGCCAGCAGCTTGTGGGGGGTGAACACTGAAGCTTTCTTT
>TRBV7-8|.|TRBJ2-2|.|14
CASSPRTNTGELFF
TGTGCCAGCAGCCCACGGACTAACACCGGGGAGCTGTTTTTT
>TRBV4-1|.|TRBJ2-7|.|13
CASSHTPSYEQYF
TGCGCCAGCAGCCATACACCCTCCTACGAGCAGTACTTC
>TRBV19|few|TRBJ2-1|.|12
CASSVRAGEQFF
TGTGCCAGTAGTGTTCGGGCGGGGGAGCAGTTCTTC
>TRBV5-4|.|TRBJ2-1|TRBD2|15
CASSMGLDLYNEQFF
TGTGCCAGCAGCATGGGACTAGACCTCTACAATGAGCAGTTCTTC
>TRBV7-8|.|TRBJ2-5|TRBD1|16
CASSRLLDRDAETQYF
TGTGCCAGCAGCCGCCTATTAGACAGGGATGCGGAGACCCAGTACTTC
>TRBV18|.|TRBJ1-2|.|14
CASSPPGANYGYTF
TGTGCCAGCTCACCACCGGGGGCGAACTATGGCTACACCTTC
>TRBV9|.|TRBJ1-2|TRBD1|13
CASRRTGLGGYTF
TGTGCCAGCAGAAGGACAGGTTTGGGGGGCTACACCTTC
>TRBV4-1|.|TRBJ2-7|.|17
CASSQGPHRDGFYEQYF
TGCGCCAGCAGCCAAGGTCCTCACCGGGACGGTTTTTACGAGCAGTACTTC